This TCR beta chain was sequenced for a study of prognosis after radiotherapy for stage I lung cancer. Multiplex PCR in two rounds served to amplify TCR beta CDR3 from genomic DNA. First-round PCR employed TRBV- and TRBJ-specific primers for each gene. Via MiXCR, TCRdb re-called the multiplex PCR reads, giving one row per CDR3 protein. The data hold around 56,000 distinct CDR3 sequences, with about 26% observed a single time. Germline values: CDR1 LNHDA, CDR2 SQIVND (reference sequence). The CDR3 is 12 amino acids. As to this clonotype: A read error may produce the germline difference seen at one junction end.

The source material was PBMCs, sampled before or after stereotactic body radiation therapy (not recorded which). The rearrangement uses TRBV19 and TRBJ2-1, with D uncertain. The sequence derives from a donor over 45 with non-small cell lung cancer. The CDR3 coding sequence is TGTGTCAGTAGTCGTCGGTTCAATGAGCAGTTCTTC. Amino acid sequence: CVSSRRFNEQFF.